The 2 T cell receptor beta chains below come from one sample, sequenced in a study of memory CD4+ T cells and cytomegalovirus serostatus. The sort gate was single viable CD3+CD4+CD8-CD45RO+ cells for memory CD4+ T cells. Data came from immunoSEQ multiplex PCR; TCRdb stores just in-frame clones and leaves some out. Of some 53,000 clones in the sample, 60% to 80% were seen once. The sample taken for sequencing was memory CD4+ T cells from blood. These receptors were obtained from an adult in good health and CMV-seronegative.

The chain is built from TRBV2 and TRBJ2-3; possibly TRBD2 for D (6 bases). V dropped 6 bases and J dropped 7 bases, with 14 bases sitting between them. CDR3 length: 13 residues. CDR1 is SNHLY and CDR2 is FYNNEI in the germline V gene. The CDR3 reads CASSLTGSYTQYF. The CDR3, as DNA: TGTGCCAGCAGCCTCACCGGGAGTTATACGCAGTATTTT.

This clone turned up a few times. The gene calls are TRBV29-1 and TRBJ1-1; D call uncertain. This CDR3 is built from 13 residues. The V end lost 5 bases, the J end lost 0 bases, and 10 bases lay between the germline ends. Germline assignment: CDR1 SQVTM and CDR2 ANQGSEA. The CDR3 spells CSVSVGMNTEAFF. The CDR3 DNA reads as TGCAGCGTTTCAGTGGGGATGAACACTGAAGCTTTCTTT.